This T cell receptor beta chain was obtained from a study of PD-1 blockade in classical Hodgkin lymphoma. Findings and caveats of the study: When nivolumab was started under 1 year after ASCT, patients were excluded. A reduction in baseline TCR diversity was reportedly seen in newly diagnosed patients relative to healthy donors. Still unresolved is the cause of the repertoire differences, which may be disease activity or prior therapy.

Sample time point: cycle 4 day 1 (C4D1), after 6 weeks of nivolumab. Each patient relapsed following autologous stem cell transplantation, and prior brentuximab vedotin exposure differed. Complete response, partial response or progressive disease made up the best responses. As regards this clone: The antigen is undetermined.

TCRdb's copy holds only in-frame clones and misses some; the assay was immunoSEQ multiplex PCR. This sample carries roughly 50,000 clones, nearly 90% of them seen once, and the ten largest clones take more than 11%. The CDR3 has 15 amino acids. The V and J ends lost 4 bases and 5 bases, in that order; junction bases with no gene match: 7. Germline lookup yields CDR1 MNHEY and CDR2 SVGAGI. This clonotype was obtained from a human donor with classical Hodgkin lymphoma. The chain is built from TRBV6-5 and TRBJ2-1, with 8 positions matching TRBD2. Here the sequenced sample was peripheral blood mononuclear cells (PBMCs), taken before the fourth cycle of nivolumab. The CDR3 coding sequence is TGTGCCAGCAGTTCGACGACTAGCGCTAACAATGAGCAGTTCTTC. Amino acids: CASSSTTSANNEQFF.